Below are 20 T cell receptor beta chains sequenced from a single sample in a study of T cells expressing NK-cell markers. TCRdb reprocessed the 5' RACE reads and keeps a single row for each CDR3 protein, giving no DNA. This table lists roughly 180,000 distinct CDR3 sequences. Sequenced input: blood T cells: a sorted CD56 or NKG2C T cell subset, CD4+ or CD8+ T cells, or bulk PBMC T cells (not recorded which). The receptors stem from a woman aged 18 to 75 in good health.

The gene calls are TRBV5-1 and TRBJ1-1. This CDR3 has 15 amino acids. Looked up from germline, CDR1 is SGHRS and CDR2 is YFSETQ. The CDR3 loop reads CASTLGWVVDTEAFF.

This chain links TRBV2 with TRBJ2-7; TCRdb's D call of TRBD2 is untestable without DNA. The germline V gene has CDR1 SNHLY and CDR2 FYNNEI. The CDR3 spans 14 residues. The CDR3 loop is CASSSEGGPYEQYF.

The chain combines TRBV20-1 with TRBJ2-7; TCRdb's D gene call, TRBD2, goes unchecked for lack of DNA. There are 15 residues in the CDR3. In germline, CDR1 is DFQATT, CDR2 SNEGSKA (reference sequence). The CDR3 sequence is CSAREPGLAGYEQYF.

The chain couples TRBV12-3 or TRBV12-4 to TRBJ1-1; TCRdb selects TRBD1, and the lack of DNA leaves this call unchecked. This CDR3 is built from 12 residues. CDR3 in amino acids: CASSSQGAMGFF.

J is TRBJ2-2 and V is TRBV20-1; TCRdb names TRBD1, which stays unverified in the absence of DNA. The germline CDR1 and CDR2 sequences are DFQATT and SNEGSKA (reference sequence). The length of the CDR3 is 15 residues. This chain's CDR3 is CSASRDPTDIGELFF.

The rearrangement links TRBV20-1 to TRBJ2-3; no DNA is available, so the TRBD2 call from TCRdb remains unchecked. The CDR3 covers 16 residues. Germline CDR1 is DFQATT and CDR2 is SNEGSKA (reference sequence). The CDR3 here is CSARSGTSGSTDTQYF.

The CDR3 protein is CASSRAGSGTYNEQFF. The chain carries TRBV18 and TRBJ2-1; TCRdb gives TRBD1 as the D gene, but with no DNA this cannot be confirmed. The CDR3 extends over 16 amino acids. In germline, CDR1 is KGHSH, CDR2 LQKENI.

The chain combines TRBV4-1 with TRBJ2-7; as DNA is missing, the TRBD2 call by TCRdb cannot be tested. Germline V gives CDR1 MGHRA, CDR2 YSYEKL. The CDR3 consists of 15 residues. CDR3: CASSQGGTSAYEQYF.

The chain combines TRBV6-2 or TRBV6-3 with TRBJ2-3; TCRdb proposes TRBD2, but this gene call is untestable without DNA. The CDR3 is 20 residues long. Germline CDR1 and CDR2: MNHEY and SVGEGT. The CDR3 sequence: CASSPQTTSGRLRSTDTQYF.

The chain joins TRBV5-1 to TRBJ2-1; checking the TCRdb D call of TRBD2 is not possible without DNA. The CDR3 spans 14 residues. Germline V gene data show CDR1 as SGHRS and CDR2 as YFSETQ. CDR3 region: CASSLIGLDNEQFF.

The chain carries TRBV2 and TRBJ1-5; TCRdb selects TRBD1, and the lack of DNA leaves this call unchecked. Germline V lookup: CDR1 SNHLY, CDR2 FYNNEI. The CDR3 spans 15 residues. This chain's CDR3 is CASSPDRVSNQPQHF.

V usage is TRBV7-9 and J usage is TRBJ1-4; TCRdb designates TRBD1, a call that cannot be tested without DNA. The germline V gene encodes CDR1 SEHNR and CDR2 FQNEAQ (reference sequence). This CDR3 comprises 15 residues. The CDR3 sequence: CASSPLQGSNEKLFF.

V is TRBV12-3 or TRBV12-4 and J is TRBJ2-7; TCRdb gives TRBD2 as the D gene, but with no DNA this cannot be confirmed. The CDR3 is 13 residues long. The CDR3 sequence: CASSFRRGYEQYF.

The chain is built from TRBV7-6 and TRBJ1-1. CDR3 size: 14 residues. The germline CDR1 and CDR2 sequences are SGHVS and FNYEAQ. This CDR3 is CASSLGTAHPEAFF.

This chain joins TRBV9 and TRBJ2-3. The germline V gene has CDR1 SGDLS and CDR2 YYNGEE. The CDR3 length is 16 residues. This CDR3 is CASSVSPHWSTDTQYF.

The gene calls are TRBV4-1 and TRBJ1-4; TCRdb reports TRBD1, a call that lacks DNA to check it against. Germline loops: CDR1 MGHRA, CDR2 YSYEKL. This CDR3 is built from 16 residues. CDR3 loop: CASSQDQGAGVEKLFF.

This chain uses TRBV20-1 with TRBJ1-1. The germline V gene has CDR1 DFQATT and CDR2 SNEGSKA (reference sequence). This CDR3 is 14 amino acids long. This CDR3 is CSARADPGITEAFF.

The chain has TRBV5-1 and TRBJ1-1; the TRBD1 assignment by TCRdb is unverifiable without DNA. Germline V lookup: CDR1 SGHRS, CDR2 YFSETQ. The CDR3 totals 16 residues. The CDR3: CASSFVLQAMNTEAFF.

The rearrangement uses TRBV3-1 and TRBJ2-3; TCRdb selects TRBD1, and the lack of DNA leaves this call unchecked. The CDR3 consists of 16 residues. Looked up from germline, CDR1 is LGHDT and CDR2 is YNNKEL (reference sequence). CDR3 in amino acids: CASSLLWGEISDTQYF.

This chain joins TRBV10-3 and TRBJ1-2. This CDR3 spans 15 amino acids. CDR1 is ENHRY and CDR2 is SYGVKD in the germline V gene. CDR3 amino acids: CAISESGRKNYGYTF.